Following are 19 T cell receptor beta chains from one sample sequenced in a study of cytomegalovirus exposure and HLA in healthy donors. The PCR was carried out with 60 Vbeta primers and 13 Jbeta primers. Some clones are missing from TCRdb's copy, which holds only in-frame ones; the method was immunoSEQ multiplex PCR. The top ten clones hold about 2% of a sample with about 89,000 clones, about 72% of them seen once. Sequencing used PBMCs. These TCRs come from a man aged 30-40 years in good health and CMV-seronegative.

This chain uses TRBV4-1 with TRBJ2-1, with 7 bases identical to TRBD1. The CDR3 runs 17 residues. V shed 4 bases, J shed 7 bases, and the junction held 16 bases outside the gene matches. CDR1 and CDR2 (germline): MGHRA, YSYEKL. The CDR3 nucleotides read TGCGCCAGCAGCCCGCTGACGCCCCAAGACAGGGCTAATGAGCAGTTCTTC. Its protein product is CASSPLTPQDRANEQFF.

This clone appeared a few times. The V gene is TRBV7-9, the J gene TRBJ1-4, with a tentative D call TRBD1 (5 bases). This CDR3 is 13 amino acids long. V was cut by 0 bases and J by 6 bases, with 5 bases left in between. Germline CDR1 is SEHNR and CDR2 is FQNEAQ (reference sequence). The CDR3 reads CASSLAGDEKLFF. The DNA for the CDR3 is TGTGCCAGCAGCTTAGCAGGGGATGAAAAACTGTTTTTT.

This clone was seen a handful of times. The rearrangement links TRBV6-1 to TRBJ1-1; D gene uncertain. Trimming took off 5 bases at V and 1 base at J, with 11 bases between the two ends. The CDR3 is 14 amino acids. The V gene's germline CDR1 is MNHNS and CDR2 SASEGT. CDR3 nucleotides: TGTGCCAGCAGTCCCCACCCTACGAACACTGAAGCTTTCTTT. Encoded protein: CASSPHPTNTEAFF.

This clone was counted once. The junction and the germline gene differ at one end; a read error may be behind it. The CDR3 region has the DNA TGTGCCAGCTGTTTTACCGGGACACCAAGTGGGTCGGTCAATCAGCCCCAGCATTTT. Residues: CASCFTGTPSGSVNQPQHF. The chain employs TRBV28 and TRBJ1-5, with a possible D match to TRBD1 (6 bases). This CDR3 is built from 19 residues. CDR1 and CDR2 from the germline V gene are MDHEN and SYDVKM.

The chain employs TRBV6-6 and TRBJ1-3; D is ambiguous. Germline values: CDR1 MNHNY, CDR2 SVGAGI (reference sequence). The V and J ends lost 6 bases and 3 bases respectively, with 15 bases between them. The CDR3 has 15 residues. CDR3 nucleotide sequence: TGTGCCAGCAGCGCGACTCGCCTATATGGAAACACCATATATTTT. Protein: CASSATRLYGNTIYF.

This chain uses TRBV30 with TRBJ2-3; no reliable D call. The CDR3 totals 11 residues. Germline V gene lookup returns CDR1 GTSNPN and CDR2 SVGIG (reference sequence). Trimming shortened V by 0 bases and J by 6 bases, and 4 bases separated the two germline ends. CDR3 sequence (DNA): TGTGCCTGGAGTGTAGAGGATACGCAGTATTTT. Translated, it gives CAWSVEDTQYF.

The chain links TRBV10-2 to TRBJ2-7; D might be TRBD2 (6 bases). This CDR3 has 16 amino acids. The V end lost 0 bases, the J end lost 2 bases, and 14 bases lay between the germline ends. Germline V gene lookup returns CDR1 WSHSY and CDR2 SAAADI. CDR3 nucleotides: TGCGCCAGCAGTGAGTCGTTGGACTATCAAGCCTACGAGCAGTACTTC. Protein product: CASSESLDYQAYEQYF.

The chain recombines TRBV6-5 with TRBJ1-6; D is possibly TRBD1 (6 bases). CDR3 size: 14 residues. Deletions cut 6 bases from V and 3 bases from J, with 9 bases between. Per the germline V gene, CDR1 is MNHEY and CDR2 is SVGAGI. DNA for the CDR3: TGTGCCAGCAGCCTGACAGGCTATAATTCACCCCTCCACTTT. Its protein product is CASSLTGYNSPLHF.

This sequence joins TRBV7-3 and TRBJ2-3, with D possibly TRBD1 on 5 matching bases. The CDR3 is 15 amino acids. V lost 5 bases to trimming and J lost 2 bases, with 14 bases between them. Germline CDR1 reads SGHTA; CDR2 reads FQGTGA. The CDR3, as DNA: TGTGCCAGCAGCCCTAAGGGGCCCTACACAGATACGCAGTATTTT. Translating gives CASSPKGPYTDTQYF.

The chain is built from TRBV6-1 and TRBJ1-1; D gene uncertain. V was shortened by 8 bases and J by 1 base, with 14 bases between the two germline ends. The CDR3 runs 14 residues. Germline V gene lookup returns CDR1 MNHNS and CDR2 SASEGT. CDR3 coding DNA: TGTGCCAGCTGTTTCTCAGGCCGGAACACTGAAGCTTTCTTT. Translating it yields CASCFSGRNTEAFF.

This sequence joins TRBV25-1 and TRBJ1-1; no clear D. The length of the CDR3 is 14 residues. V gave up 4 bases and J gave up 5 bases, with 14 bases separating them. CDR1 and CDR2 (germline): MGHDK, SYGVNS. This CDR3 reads CASSGFGVRTEAFF. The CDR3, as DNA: TGTGCCAGCAGTGGATTCGGGGTTCGGACTGAAGCTTTCTTT.

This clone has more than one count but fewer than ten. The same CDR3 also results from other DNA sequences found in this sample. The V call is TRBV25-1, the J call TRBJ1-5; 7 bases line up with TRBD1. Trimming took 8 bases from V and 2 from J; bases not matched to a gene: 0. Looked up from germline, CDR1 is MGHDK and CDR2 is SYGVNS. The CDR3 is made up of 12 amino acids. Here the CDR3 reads CASGQGNQPQHF. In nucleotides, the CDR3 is TGTGCCAGCGGACAGGGCAATCAGCCCCAGCATTTT.

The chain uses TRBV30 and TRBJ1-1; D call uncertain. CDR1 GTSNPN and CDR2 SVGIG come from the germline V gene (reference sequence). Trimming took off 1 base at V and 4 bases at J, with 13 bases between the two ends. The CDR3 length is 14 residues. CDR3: CAWSDGRDFTEAFF. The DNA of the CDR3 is TGTGCCTGGAGTGACGGCAGAGACTTCACTGAAGCTTTCTTT.

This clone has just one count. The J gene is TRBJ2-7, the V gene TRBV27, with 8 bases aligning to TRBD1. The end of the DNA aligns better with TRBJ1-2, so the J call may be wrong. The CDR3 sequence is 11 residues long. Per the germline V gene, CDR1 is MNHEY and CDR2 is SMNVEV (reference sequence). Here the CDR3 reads CASRGTGPYTF. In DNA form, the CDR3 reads TGTGCCAGCAGGGGGACAGGACCCTACACCTTC.

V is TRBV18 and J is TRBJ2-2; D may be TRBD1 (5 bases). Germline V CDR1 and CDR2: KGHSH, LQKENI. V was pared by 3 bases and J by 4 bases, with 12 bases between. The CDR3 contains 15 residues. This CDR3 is CASSPPRVVTGELFF. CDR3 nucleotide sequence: TGTGCCAGCTCACCTCCCAGGGTTGTCACCGGGGAGCTGTTTTTT. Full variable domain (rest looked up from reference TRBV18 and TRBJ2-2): NAGVMQNPRHLVRRRGQEARLRCSPMKGHSHVYWYRQLPEEGLKFMVYLQKENIIDESGMPKERFSAEFPKEGPSILRIQQVVRGDSAAYFCASSPPRVVTGELFFGEGSRLTVL.

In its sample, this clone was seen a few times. CDR3 residues: CASSFGGLALRGEQFF. The CDR3, as DNA: TGTGCCAGCAGTTTTGGGGGACTAGCTCTGAGGGGTGAGCAGTTCTTC. The chain combines TRBV28 with TRBJ2-1; TRBD2 matches 9 bases. Trimming cost V 3 bases and J 9 bases; bases outside gene matches: 12. Per germline, CDR1 MDHEN and CDR2 SYDVKM. The length of the CDR3 is 16 residues. The full variable domain, with the rest looked up from reference TRBV28 and TRBJ2-1, is DVKVTQSSRYLVKRTGEKVFLECVQDMDHENMFWYRQDPGLGLRLIYFSYDVKMKEKGDIPEGYSVSREKKERFSLILESASTNQTSMYLCASSFGGLALRGEQFFGPGTRLTVL.

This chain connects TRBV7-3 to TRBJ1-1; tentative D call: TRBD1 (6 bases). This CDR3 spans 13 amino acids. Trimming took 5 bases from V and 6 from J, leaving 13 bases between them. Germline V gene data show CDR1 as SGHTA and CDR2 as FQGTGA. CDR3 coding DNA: TGTGCCAGCAGCCTTACAGGGTCTGCTGAAGCTTTCTTT. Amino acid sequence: CASSLTGSAEAFF.

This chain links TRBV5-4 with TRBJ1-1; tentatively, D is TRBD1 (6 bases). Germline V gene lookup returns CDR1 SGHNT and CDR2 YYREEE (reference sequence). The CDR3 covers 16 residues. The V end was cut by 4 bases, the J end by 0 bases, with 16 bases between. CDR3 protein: CASSPGQSFMNTEAFF. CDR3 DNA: TGTGCCAGCAGCCCCGGACAGTCCTTCATGAACACTGAAGCTTTCTTT.

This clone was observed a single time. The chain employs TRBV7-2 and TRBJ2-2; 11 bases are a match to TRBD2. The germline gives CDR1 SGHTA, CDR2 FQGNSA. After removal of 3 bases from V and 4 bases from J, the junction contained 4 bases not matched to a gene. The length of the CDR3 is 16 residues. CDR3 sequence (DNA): TGTGCCAGCAGCTTGTTTGGGACTAGCGGCACCGGGGAGCTGTTTTTT. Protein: CASSLFGTSGTGELFF.